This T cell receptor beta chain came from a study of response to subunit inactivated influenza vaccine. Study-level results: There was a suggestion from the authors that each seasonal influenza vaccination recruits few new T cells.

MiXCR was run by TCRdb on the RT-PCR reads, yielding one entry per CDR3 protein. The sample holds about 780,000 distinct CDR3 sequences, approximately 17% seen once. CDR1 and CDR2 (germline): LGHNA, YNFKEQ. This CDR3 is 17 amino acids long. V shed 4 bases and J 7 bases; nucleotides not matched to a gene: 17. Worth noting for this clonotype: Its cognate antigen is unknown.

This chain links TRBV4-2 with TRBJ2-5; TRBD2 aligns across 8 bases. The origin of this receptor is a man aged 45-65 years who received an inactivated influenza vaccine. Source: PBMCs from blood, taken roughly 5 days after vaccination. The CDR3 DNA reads TGTGCCAGCAGCCTGCATATTAATGCGGGAGGTGAGGTGACCCAGTACTTC. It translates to CASSLHINAGGEVTQYF.